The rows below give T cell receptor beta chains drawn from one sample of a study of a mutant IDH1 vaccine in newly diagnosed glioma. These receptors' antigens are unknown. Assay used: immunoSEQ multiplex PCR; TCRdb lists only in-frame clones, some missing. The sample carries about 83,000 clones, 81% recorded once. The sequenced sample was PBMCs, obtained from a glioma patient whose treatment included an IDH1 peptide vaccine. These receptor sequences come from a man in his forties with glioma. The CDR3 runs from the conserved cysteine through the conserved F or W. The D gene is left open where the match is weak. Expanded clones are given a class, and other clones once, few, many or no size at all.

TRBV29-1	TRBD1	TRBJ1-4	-	CSVTGGAEKLFF	TGCAGCGTGACAGGGGGAGCTGAAAAACTGTTTTTT
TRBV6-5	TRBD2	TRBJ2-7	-	CASSYGWAGGPYEQYF	TGTGCCAGCAGTTACGGGTGGGCGGGAGGGCCTTACGAGCAGTACTTC
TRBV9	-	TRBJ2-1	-	CASSVVGVSNEQFF	TGTGCCAGCAGCGTAGTTGGGGTCTCGAATGAGCAGTTCTTC
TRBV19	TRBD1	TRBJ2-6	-	CAAGTGLDSGANVLTF	TGTGCCGCGGGGACAGGATTAGACTCTGGGGCCAACGTCCTGACTTTC
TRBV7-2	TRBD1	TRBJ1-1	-	CASSLFMTGSLGNTEAFF	TGTGCCAGCAGCTTATTTATGACAGGGTCGTTGGGGAACACTGAAGCTTTCTTT
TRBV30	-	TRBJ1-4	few	CAWSRRVVEKLFF	TGTGCCTGGAGCCGTAGGGTTGTGGAAAAACTGTTTTTT
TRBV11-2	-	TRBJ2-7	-	CASSSPRGLGEQYF	TGTGCCAGCAGCTCCCCCCGAGGCCTTGGCGAGCAGTACTTC
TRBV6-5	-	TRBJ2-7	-	CASSYGGASYEQYF	TGTGCCAGCAGTTACGGGGGGGCATCCTACGAGCAGTACTTC
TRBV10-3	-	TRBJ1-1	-	CAISENTEAFF	TGTGCCATCAGTGAGAACACTGAAGCTTTCTTT
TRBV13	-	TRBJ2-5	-	CASSSRAPIETQYF	TGTGCCAGCAGCTCCCGGGCCCCGATTGAGACCCAGTACTTC
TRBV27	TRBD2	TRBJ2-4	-	CASTRGGAKNIQYF	TGTGCCAGCACCCGGGGGGGGGCCAAAAACATTCAGTACTTC
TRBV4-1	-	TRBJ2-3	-	CASSQTRDTQYF	TGCGCCAGCAGCCAAACTAGAGATACGCAGTATTTT
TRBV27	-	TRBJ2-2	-	CASSLLSASGGELFF	TGTGCCAGCAGTTTATTGTCGGCGTCGGGCGGGGAGCTGTTTTTT
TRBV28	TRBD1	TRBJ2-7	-	CASSLRGFFSYEQYF	TGTGCCAGTAGCCTCAGGGGGTTTTTTTCCTACGAGCAGTACTTC
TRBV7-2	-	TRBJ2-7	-	CASSLVDGGYEQYF	TGTGCCAGCAGCTTAGTGGACGGAGGCTACGAGCAGTACTTC
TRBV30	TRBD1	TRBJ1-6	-	CAWVMDRALDSPLHF	TGTGCCTGGGTGATGGACAGGGCGCTGGATTCACCCCTCCACTTT
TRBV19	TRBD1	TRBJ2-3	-	CASSPGTGRTDTQYF	TGTGCCAGTAGTCCCGGGACAGGGCGCACAGATACGCAGTATTTT
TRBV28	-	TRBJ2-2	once	CASSPLEGGELFF	TGTGCCAGCAGCCCTTTAGAAGGCGGGGAGCTGTTTTTT
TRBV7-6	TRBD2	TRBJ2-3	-	CASSRSVAGVGDTQYF	TGTGCCAGCAGCCGAAGCGTAGCGGGAGTAGGGGATACGCAGTATTTT
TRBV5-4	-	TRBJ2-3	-	CASSPGTDTQYF	TGTGCCAGCAGCCCAGGCACAGATACGCAGTATTTT
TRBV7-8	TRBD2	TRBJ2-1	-	CASSLGLAGVVEQFF	TGTGCCAGCAGCTTAGGGCTAGCGGGGGTCGTTGAGCAGTTCTTC
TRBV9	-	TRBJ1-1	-	CASSQSRVNTEAFF	TGTGCCAGCAGCCAATCCCGGGTGAACACTGAAGCTTTCTTT
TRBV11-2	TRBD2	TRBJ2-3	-	CASSFPSSGSKDTQYF	TGTGCCAGCAGCTTCCCCTCAAGCGGGAGTAAGGATACGCAGTATTTT
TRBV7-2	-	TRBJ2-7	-	CASSLVGSGGSYEQYF	TGTGCCAGCAGCTTAGTTGGCTCCGGTGGAAGCTACGAGCAGTACTTC
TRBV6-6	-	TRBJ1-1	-	CASSYSPGGTEAFF	TGTGCCAGCAGTTACTCACCAGGAGGCACTGAAGCTTTCTTT
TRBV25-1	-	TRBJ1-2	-	CASSGGALYGYTF	TGTGCCAGCTCGGGGGGAGCCCTCTATGGCTACACCTTC
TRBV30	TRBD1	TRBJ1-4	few	CAWYRGRVGGNEKLFF	TGTGCCTGGTATAGGGGGCGCGTTGGGGGAAATGAAAAACTGTTTTTT
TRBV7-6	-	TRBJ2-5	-	CASSAPRETQYF	TGTGCCAGCAGCGCCCCAAGGGAGACCCAGTACTTC
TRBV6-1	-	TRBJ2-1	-	CASRFHVGTANEQFF	TGTGCCAGCAGATTTCACGTTGGGACTGCCAATGAGCAGTTCTTC
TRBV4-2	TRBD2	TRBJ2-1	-	CASSQELAGSYNEQFF	TGTGCCAGCAGCCAAGAACTAGCGGGTTCCTACAATGAGCAGTTCTTC
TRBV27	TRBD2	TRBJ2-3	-	CASSLRLASSTDTQYF	TGTGCCAGCAGTCTGAGACTAGCGTCTAGCACAGATACGCAGTATTTT
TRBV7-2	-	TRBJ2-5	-	CASSTDRETQYF	TGTGCCAGCAGCACCGATAGAGAGACCCAGTACTTC
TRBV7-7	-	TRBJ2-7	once	CASSPGTDYEQYF	TGTGCTAGCAGCCCCGGGACGGATTACGAGCAGTACTTC
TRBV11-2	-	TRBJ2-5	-	CASSLDPIRTETQYF	TGTGCCAGCAGCTTAGACCCCATCAGAACAGAGACCCAGTACTTC
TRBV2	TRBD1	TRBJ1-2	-	CASSSNRGRRGYTF	TGTGCCAGCAGTTCGAACAGGGGGCGACGGGGCTACACCTTC
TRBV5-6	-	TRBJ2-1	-	CASSFQAQPYNEQFF	TGTGCCAGCAGCTTTCAGGCACAGCCCTACAATGAGCAGTTCTTC
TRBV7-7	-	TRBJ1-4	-	CASSSGEGNEKLFF	TGTGCTAGCAGCTCGGGGGAAGGGAATGAAAAACTGTTTTTT
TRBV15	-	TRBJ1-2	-	CATSRAGEGLLRGYTF	TGTGCCACCAGCAGAGCGGGGGAGGGGTTGCTTCGAGGCTACACCTTC
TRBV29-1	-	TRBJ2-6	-	CSADGPGANVLTF	TGCAGCGCCGACGGACCTGGGGCCAACGTCCTGACTTTC
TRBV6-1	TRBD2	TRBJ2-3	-	CASSGGGTSGGYTQYF	TGTGCCAGCAGTGGGGGAGGGACTAGCGGGGGGTATACGCAGTATTTT
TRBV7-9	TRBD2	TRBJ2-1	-	CASSQSGLFNEQFF	TGTGCCAGCAGCCAATCGGGACTATTCAATGAGCAGTTCTTC
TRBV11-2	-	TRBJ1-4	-	CASSPRTAPNEKLFF	TGTGCCAGCAGCCCGCGGACAGCTCCTAATGAAAAACTGTTTTTT